The rows below give T cell receptor beta chains drawn from one sample of a study of blood T cell repertoires in COVID-19. TCRdb's copy holds only in-frame clones and misses some; the assay was immunoSEQ multiplex PCR. The sample has roughly 200,000 clones, approximately 83% seen once. Material: peripheral blood. Every receptor here comes from a man in his fifties or sixties with active or convalescent COVID-19. Both conserved end residues are part of each CDR3. D genes are given only for firm matches. Some rows mark clone size as missing; the rest say once, few, many or name a class of expanded clone.

J: TRBJ2-2; D: TRBD1; size: NA; V: TRBV6-4; DNA: TGTGCCAGGACTGGGACAGCTCAAAACACCGGGGAGCTGTTTTTT; CDR3: CARTGTAQNTGELFF
J: TRBJ1-6; D: NA; size: NA; V: TRBV27; DNA: TGTGCCAGCAGTTTATTGGGGGGTGGGTCACCCCTCCACTTT; CDR3: CASSLLGGGSPLHF
J: TRBJ1-4; D: TRBD1; size: few; V: TRBV28; DNA: TGTGCCAGCAGGCTACCGGGGGCAGGGGGTGAAAAACTGTTTTTT; CDR3: CASRLPGAGGEKLFF
J: TRBJ1-2; D: NA; size: NA; V: TRBV6-5; DNA: TGTGCCAGCATAGGCGGACGGGATAACTATGGCTACACCTTC; CDR3: CASIGGRDNYGYTF
J: TRBJ2-7; D: TRBD1; size: NA; V: TRBV19; DNA: TGTGCCAGTAGCCGGGACAGGGACTACGAGCAGTACTTC; CDR3: CASSRDRDYEQYF
J: TRBJ2-7; D: NA; size: once; V: TRBV10-3; DNA: TGTGCCATCAGTGAGGGCAGGGGAACCCACGAGCAGTACTTC; CDR3: CAISEGRGTHEQYF
J: TRBJ1-1; D: NA; size: NA; V: TRBV18; DNA: TGTGCCAGCTCACCACGGAGGGAAACGAACACTGAAGCTTTCTTT; CDR3: CASSPRRETNTEAFF
J: TRBJ1-5; D: NA; size: NA; V: TRBV7-9; DNA: TGTGCCAGCAGGTACTACGGGGGTAGCAATCAGCCCCAGCATTTT; CDR3: CASRYYGGSNQPQHF
J: TRBJ1-5; D: NA; size: once; V: TRBV7-2; DNA: TGTGCCAGCAGCTTAGACAAACTCAGGGGGCCCCAGCATTTT; CDR3: CASSLDKLRGPQHF
J: TRBJ1-2; D: NA; size: NA; V: TRBV7-2; DNA: TGTGCCAGCGCCCAGGAGCGCCCTGTTAGGGGTGGCTACACCTTC; CDR3: CASAQERPVRGGYTF
J: TRBJ1-1; D: TRBD1; size: few; V: TRBV18; DNA: TGTGCCAGCTCACGGCGAATACCGGGACAGGACGTGAACACTGAAGCTTTCTTT; CDR3: CASSRRIPGQDVNTEAFF
J: TRBJ2-3; D: TRBD1; size: NA; V: TRBV5-4; DNA: TGTGCCAGTCGGGACAGTTACACAGATACGCAGTATTTT; CDR3: CASRDSYTDTQYF
J: TRBJ1-2; D: NA; size: once; V: TRBV19; DNA: TGTGCCAGTAGAACGGGGGGACGCTACACCTTC; CDR3: CASRTGGRYTF
J: TRBJ2-3; D: TRBD2; size: NA; V: TRBV7-2; DNA: TGTGCCAGCAGCATTATAGCGGGGGGGCCAGGGGCGCAGTATTTT; CDR3: CASSIIAGGPGAQYF
J: TRBJ1-2; D: NA; size: NA; V: TRBV5-6; DNA: TGTGCCAGCAGCCCCCGCGGAGCGAGGGACTATGGCTACACCTTC; CDR3: CASSPRGARDYGYTF
J: TRBJ1-6; D: NA; size: NA; V: TRBV5-1; DNA: TGCGCCAGCAGCTTGGGGCAGGTGAATTCACCCCTCCACTTT; CDR3: CASSLGQVNSPLHF
J: TRBJ1-5; D: NA; size: NA; V: TRBV21-1; DNA: TGTGCCAGCAGCAAAGCCGTGACAGATGACAATCAGCCCCAGCATTTT; CDR3: CASSKAVTDDNQPQHF
J: TRBJ2-7; D: TRBD2; size: NA; V: TRBV6-5; DNA: TGTGCCAGCAGTTCCCTGGGGAGGGTCGACGAGCAGTACTTC; CDR3: CASSSLGRVDEQYF
J: TRBJ1-3; D: TRBD1; size: NA; V: TRBV19; DNA: TGTGCCAGTACCCGTGGACAGGGGGCATCTGGAAACACCATATATTTT; CDR3: CASTRGQGASGNTIYF
J: TRBJ1-4; D: NA; size: NA; V: TRBV18; DNA: TGTGCCAGCTCACCACTTCGGGGGAATGAAAAACTGTTTTTT; CDR3: CASSPLRGNEKLFF
J: TRBJ1-5; D: NA; size: NA; V: TRBV15; DNA: TGTGCCACCAGCAGAGATCAGGTCGTTGGCAATCAGCCCCAGCATTTT; CDR3: CATSRDQVVGNQPQHF
J: TRBJ2-5; D: NA; size: NA; V: TRBV11-1; DNA: TGTGCCAGCAGAAGCCAGGGATTAGGTCGAGAGACCCAGTACTTC; CDR3: CASRSQGLGRETQYF
J: TRBJ2-3; D: NA; size: NA; V: TRBV7-8; DNA: TGTGCCAGCAGCTTACTCGCGGGGTTGGATACGCAGTATTTT; CDR3: CASSLLAGLDTQYF
J: TRBJ1-2; D: TRBD1; size: NA; V: TRBV9; DNA: TGTGCCAGCAGCTCCAGACAGGGGAAGGTCTATGGCTACACCTTC; CDR3: CASSSRQGKVYGYTF
J: TRBJ1-1; D: TRBD1; size: NA; V: TRBV29-1; DNA: TGCAGCGTTGAAGAAGGGGGCCTTACTGAAGCTTTCTTT; CDR3: CSVEEGGLTEAFF
J: TRBJ2-1; D: NA; size: NA; V: TRBV7-9; DNA: TGTGCCAGCAGCCCTATTGGTAACCATGAGCAGTTCTTC; CDR3: CASSPIGNHEQFF
J: TRBJ1-5; D: NA; size: NA; V: TRBV6-2/TRBV6-3; DNA: TGTGCCAGCAGCTCTCGGGGGGCTTTTCAGCCCCAGCATTTT; CDR3: CASSSRGAFQPQHF
J: TRBJ1-4; D: NA; size: NA; V: TRBV3-1/TRBV3-2; DNA: TGTGCCAGCAGCCAAGATGGGGCAGGCAACCGTCGGGGAGGAAAACTGTTTTTT; CDR3: CASSQDGAGNRRGGKLFF
J: TRBJ1-3; D: NA; size: once; V: TRBV23-1; DNA: TGCGCCACCAAAGGGGTCAGGGAAGATATCGGAAACACCATATATTTT; CDR3: CATKGVREDIGNTIYF
J: TRBJ2-1; D: TRBD2; size: NA; V: TRBV5-5; DNA: TGTGCCAGCAGCTTCCTAGCGGGGGCATACAATGAGCAGTTCTTC; CDR3: CASSFLAGAYNEQFF
J: TRBJ1-6; D: NA; size: NA; V: TRBV15; DNA: TGTGCCACCAGCAGAGAATCGGGAAGGGCCGATTCACCCCTCCACTTT; CDR3: CATSRESGRADSPLHF
J: TRBJ1-1; D: TRBD1; size: large; V: TRBV15; DNA: TGTGCCACCAGCGGCCGGGACAGGGGAGAGGTTGAAGCTTTCTTT; CDR3: CATSGRDRGEVEAFF
J: TRBJ2-2; D: NA; size: once; V: TRBV18; DNA: TGTGCCAGCTCACCACGGACATTAACCGGGGAGCTGTTTTTT; CDR3: CASSPRTLTGELFF
J: TRBJ2-7; D: TRBD2; size: large; V: TRBV4-2; DNA: TGTGCCAGCAGCCCAGTGGGCGGGAGGGACGAGCAGTACTTC; CDR3: CASSPVGGRDEQYF
J: TRBJ1-4; D: NA; size: few; V: TRBV15; DNA: TGTGCCACCAGCAGAGTGTCGGACTTGCGAAATGAAAAACTGTTTTTT; CDR3: CATSRVSDLRNEKLFF
J: TRBJ1-1; D: NA; size: NA; V: TRBV6-5; DNA: TGTGCCAGCAGTACTTCCCTGGCGGGCACTGAAGCTTTCTTT; CDR3: CASSTSLAGTEAFF
J: TRBJ1-1; D: TRBD1; size: NA; V: TRBV3-1/TRBV3-2; DNA: TGTGCCAGCAGCATTAGGACAGGGGCGAGGACTGAAGCTTTCTTT; CDR3: CASSIRTGARTEAFF
J: TRBJ2-1; D: TRBD2; size: NA; V: TRBV5-4; DNA: TGTGCCAGCAGCTTGCCCCGCGGGGGGCCTTACAATGAGCAGTTCTTC; CDR3: CASSLPRGGPYNEQFF
J: TRBJ1-1; D: NA; size: NA; V: TRBV18; DNA: TGTGCCAGCTCGAGGGGGTCTTCCACTGAAGCTTTCTTT; CDR3: CASSRGSSTEAFF
J: TRBJ1-2; D: TRBD1; size: NA; V: TRBV10-3; DNA: TGTGCCATCAGTGCTCCGGACAGGGATCCCACCTTC; CDR3: CAISAPDRDPTF
J: TRBJ2-3; D: TRBD2; size: NA; V: TRBV5-8; DNA: TGTGCCAGCAGCTTGAGGTCTAGCGGTACCACAGATACGCAGTATTTT; CDR3: CASSLRSSGTTDTQYF
J: TRBJ1-5; D: NA; size: NA; V: TRBV25-1; DNA: TGTGCCAGCAGTGGAGGAGGGGTGGGCAATCAGCCCCAGCATTTT; CDR3: CASSGGGVGNQPQHF
J: TRBJ1-3; D: TRBD1; size: NA; V: TRBV7-8; DNA: TGTGCCAGCAGCTTAGTTGGAGGGGGCGACGGAAACACCATATATTTT; CDR3: CASSLVGGGDGNTIYF
J: TRBJ1-2; D: TRBD1; size: NA; V: TRBV7-3; DNA: TGTGCCAGCAGCCCCGGGACAGGGGGCGCGTATGGCTACACCTTC; CDR3: CASSPGTGGAYGYTF
J: TRBJ1-4; D: NA; size: NA; V: TRBV7-2; DNA: TGTGCCAGCAGCATACGCGGGCAGGGGTCTGAAAAACTGTTTTTT; CDR3: CASSIRGQGSEKLFF
J: TRBJ2-7; D: NA; size: NA; V: TRBV9; DNA: TGTGCCAGCAGCGTTTCCGGGACATCCCACGAGCAGTACTTC; CDR3: CASSVSGTSHEQYF
J: TRBJ1-3; D: TRBD1; size: NA; V: TRBV10-3; DNA: TGTGCCATCAGTCAGGGGGTAGCTGGAAACACCATATATTTT; CDR3: CAISQGVAGNTIYF
J: TRBJ1-5; D: NA; size: NA; V: TRBV21-1; DNA: TGTGCGACAGGGCGCCTTCAGCCCCAGCATTTT; CDR3: CATGRLQPQHF